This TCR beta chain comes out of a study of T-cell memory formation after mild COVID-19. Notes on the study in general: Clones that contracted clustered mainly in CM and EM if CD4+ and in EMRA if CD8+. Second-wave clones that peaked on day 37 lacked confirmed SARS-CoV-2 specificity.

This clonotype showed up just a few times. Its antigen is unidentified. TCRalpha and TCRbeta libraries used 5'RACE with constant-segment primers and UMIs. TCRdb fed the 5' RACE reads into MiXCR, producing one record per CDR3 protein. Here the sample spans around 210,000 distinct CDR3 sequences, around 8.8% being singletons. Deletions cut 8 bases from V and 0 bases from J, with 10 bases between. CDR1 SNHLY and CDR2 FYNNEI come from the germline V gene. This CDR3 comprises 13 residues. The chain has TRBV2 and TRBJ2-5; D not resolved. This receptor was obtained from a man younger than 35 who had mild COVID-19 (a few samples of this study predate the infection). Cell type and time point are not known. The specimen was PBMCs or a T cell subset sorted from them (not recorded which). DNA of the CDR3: TGTGCCAGCCTACGGAGCTACCAAGAGACCCAGTACTTC. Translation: CASLRSYQETQYF.